This TCR beta chain was sequenced during a study of CD8+CD57+ T cells in acquired aplastic anemia. Study information: Sorted CD4+ and CD8+ cells gave a mean 3.2 ug DNA, range roughly 0.19 to 30 ug.

The CDR3 runs to 14 residues. V shed 4 bases, J shed 4 bases, and the junction held 7 bases outside the gene matches. Germline V gene sequence: CDR1 SGHRS, CDR2 YFSETQ. Study-wide results and caveats: Researchers reported that CD8+ Simpson's diversity was not significantly different in patients versus controls. Overlapping CD8+ CDR3 repertoires of patients and controls contained under 35 shared sequences.

TCR beta VDJ combinations and CDR3 sequences were profiled from genomic DNA. Each CDR3 protein is one row after TCRdb ran MiXCR on the reads. The sample carries approximately 200,000 distinct CDR3 sequences, around 65% recorded once. About this clonotype itself: The antigen is unknown.

The chain has TRBV5-1 and TRBJ2-5; 7 bases align to TRBD1. What was sequenced was sorted CD4+, CD8+, or CD8+CD57+ T cells (not recorded which) from PBMCs. The sequence was collected from a human donor with severe aplastic anemia or a healthy control (not recorded which). Here the CDR3 reads CASSPPSGGETQYF. CDR3 DNA sequence: TGCGCCAGCAGCCCACCCTCAGGGGGAGAGACCCAGTACTTC.